The 29 T cell receptor beta chains in this list originate from one sample, sequenced in a study of T-cell memory formation after mild COVID-19. TCRdb redid the calling of the 5' RACE reads with MiXCR, one entry per CDR3 protein. The sample contains 530,000 or so distinct CDR3 sequences, about 18% of which appear only once. The sample taken for sequencing was PBMCs or a T cell subset sorted from them (not recorded which). These receptors were taken from an adult woman who had mild COVID-19 (a few samples of this study predate the infection). Cell type and time point are not known.

The chain links TRBV7-3 to TRBJ2-3; D gene unclear. Germline V gene lookup returns CDR1 SGHTA and CDR2 FQGTGA. The CDR3 spans 15 residues. V lost 4 bases and J lost 0, with 11 bases in between. In nucleotides, the CDR3 is TGTGCCAGCAGCTCCGCAGAGGCTAGCACAGATACGCAGTATTTT. Translation gives CASSSAEASTDTQYF. Full variable domain (missing parts from reference TRBV7-3 and TRBJ2-3): GAGVSQTPSNKVTEKGKYVELRCDPISGHTALYWYRQSLGQGPEFLIYFQGTGAADDSGLPNDRFFAVRPEGSVSTLKIQRTERGDSAVYLCASSSAEASTDTQYFGPGTRLTVL.

The chain uses TRBV7-9 and TRBJ2-7, with 7 bases matching TRBD2. This CDR3 comprises 16 residues. CDR1 is SEHNR, CDR2 FQNEAQ, per germline (reference sequence). Unmatched junction bases numbered 8, after V lost 0 bases and J lost 3 bases. CDR3 coding DNA: TGTGCCAGCAGCTTAGCCACGGGACTACACCTCTACGAGCAGTACTTC. Translating gives CASSLATGLHLYEQYF.

V and J are TRBV10-3 and TRBJ1-1, with 7 bases identical to TRBD1. J was trimmed by 4 bases and V by 2 bases; bases with no gene match: 7. Germline loops: CDR1 ENHRY, CDR2 SYGVKD. The CDR3 contains 15 residues. CDR3: CAISEGRGQATEAFF. The DNA of the CDR3 is TGTGCCATCAGTGAGGGTAGGGGGCAAGCCACTGAAGCTTTCTTT.

In DNA form, the CDR3 reads TGTGCCAGCAGCTTTTGGACAGGAGAGACCGGGGAGCTGTTTTTT. This translates into CASSFWTGETGELFF. This chain joins TRBV11-3 and TRBJ2-2, with TRBD1 matching over 7 bases. J gave up 5 bases and V 3 bases, and 6 bases lay outside the gene matches. This CDR3 has 15 residues. Germline CDR1 and CDR2: SGHNT and YENEEA.

The rearrangement uses TRBV2 and TRBJ2-3; 9 positions match TRBD1. Trimming at V came to 10 bases and at J to 0 bases, leaving 8 bases not matched to a gene. There are 15 residues in the CDR3. Germline V gene sequence: CDR1 SNHLY, CDR2 FYNNEI. CDR3 sequence reads: CAKYHRGRSTDTQYF. DNA for the CDR3: TGTGCCAAGTACCACAGGGGGCGTAGCACAGATACGCAGTATTTT.

The J gene is TRBJ1-2, the V gene TRBV3-1, with D tentatively TRBD1 (6 bases). CDR1 and CDR2 (germline): LGHDT, YNNKEL (reference sequence). Trimming removed 0 bases at V and 8 bases at J, with 16 bases between. The CDR3 has 15 residues. The CDR3 is CASSQDVLQGFGYTF. In DNA, the CDR3 is TGTGCCAGCAGCCAAGATGTTTTACAGGGCTTCGGCTACACCTTC.

The chain is built from TRBV20-1 and TRBJ2-2, with a tentative D call TRBD2 (5 bases). This CDR3 has 15 residues. Germline-derived CDR1 and CDR2 are DFQATT and SNEGSKA (reference sequence). V lost 3 bases to trimming and J lost 6 bases, with 17 bases between them. CDR3 sequence (DNA): TGCAGTGCTAGGGGGAGTATAGGCAGTTCCGGGGAGCTGTTTTTT. As protein: CSARGSIGSSGELFF.

V and J are TRBV12-3 or TRBV12-4 and TRBJ1-3; no clear D. The CDR3 extends over 13 amino acids. Trimming took 6 bases from V and 1 from J, leaving 7 bases between them. The CDR3 DNA follows: TGTGCCAGCAGAGGAGTTTCTGGAAACACCATATATTTT. Amino acid sequence: CASRGVSGNTIYF.

Ten or more counts support this clonotype. J is TRBJ2-3 and V is TRBV20-1; 10 bases line up with TRBD2. CDR1 and CDR2 from the germline V gene are DFQATT and SNEGSKA (reference sequence). The CDR3 runs to 16 residues. With 1 base clipped from V and 6 bases from J, the junction kept 10 bases outside the gene matches. The CDR3 coding sequence is TGCAGTGCTAGAGGTGGACTAGCGGCGGTCTCGGATACGCAGTATTTT. Its protein is CSARGGLAAVSDTQYF.

V is TRBV6-1 and J is TRBJ2-2, with TRBD1 identical over 12 bases. The V and J ends lost 5 bases and 2 bases, in that order; junction bases with no gene match: 9. CDR3 length: 18 residues. The germline CDR1 and CDR2 sequences are MNHNS and SASEGT. CDR3 nucleotide sequence: TGTGCCAGCAGTTACCGGGACAGGGGGCTTTCAAACACCGGGGAGCTGTTTTTT. Translating gives CASSYRDRGLSNTGELFF.

This clonotype was counted only a few times. The chain employs TRBV4-1 and TRBJ1-1; no reliable D call. CDR1 MGHRA and CDR2 YSYEKL come from the germline V gene. There are 13 residues in the CDR3. V lost 1 base and J 7 bases, leaving 10 bases between the germline ends. The CDR3 spells CASSQVYVGEAFF. The CDR3 nucleotides are TGCGCCAGCAGCCAAGTTTATGTGGGTGAAGCTTTCTTT.

This clonotype has a single count. The chain couples TRBV6-5 to TRBJ1-1, with 7 bases lining up with TRBD1. Germline V gene data show CDR1 as MNHEY and CDR2 as SVGAGI. The CDR3 is made up of 15 amino acids. Trimming cost V 0 bases and J 4 bases; bases outside gene matches: 5. In DNA, the CDR3 is TGTGCCAGCAGTTACTCCGGGACAGCGCTCACTGAAGCTTTCTTT. This gives the protein CASSYSGTALTEAFF.

The chain combines TRBV7-8 with TRBJ1-2, with TRBD1 as a possible D gene (6 bases). V was shortened by 6 bases and J by 7 bases, with 18 bases between the two germline ends. Germline CDR1 is SGHVS and CDR2 is FQNEAQ. This CDR3 comprises 14 residues. CDR3 loop: CASRSRGGAGGYTF. The CDR3 region has the DNA TGTGCCAGCAGGAGCCGCGGGGGGGCCGGTGGCTACACCTTC.

The rearrangement uses TRBV7-9 and TRBJ2-1; 11 nucleotides match TRBD2. This CDR3 is 16 amino acids long. In germline, CDR1 is SEHNR, CDR2 FQNEAQ (reference sequence). V was pared by 5 bases and J by 4 bases, with 7 bases of the junction left unmatched. The CDR3 nucleotides read TGTGCCAGCAGCGTACTAGCGGGAGTTTCTTACAATGAGCAGTTCTTC. Translating it yields CASSVLAGVSYNEQFF. The full variable domain, its missing parts supplied by reference TRBV7-9 and TRBJ2-1, is DTGVSQNPRHKITKRGQNVTFRCDPISEHNRLYWYRQTLGQGPEFLTYFQNEAQLEKSRLLSDRFSAERPKGSFSTLEIQRTEQGDSAMYLCASSVLAGVSYNEQFFGPGTRLTVL.

V usage is TRBV6-5 and J usage is TRBJ2-1, with D uncertain. With 0 bases removed from V and 5 bases from J, the gap between germline ends came to 14 bases. Germline V gene sequence: CDR1 MNHEY, CDR2 SVGAGI. The CDR3 has 16 amino acids. In DNA, the CDR3 is TGTGCCAGCAGTTACTCGAGGTCCATGGGTCACAATGAGCAGTTCTTC. It yields the protein CASSYSRSMGHNEQFF.

There are a few counts of this clonotype. The chain joins TRBV27 to TRBJ2-7; TRBD1 matches at 8 bases. V lost 3 bases, J lost 3 bases, and 7 bases stayed unmatched. This CDR3 comprises 15 residues. The germline CDR1 and CDR2 sequences are MNHEY and SMNVEV (reference sequence). The CDR3 DNA is TGTGCCAGCAGTTTCGTTGGGACAGGATTCTACGAGCAGTACTTC. This sequence encodes CASSFVGTGFYEQYF.

This sequence joins TRBV3-1 and TRBJ2-2; D gene unclear. V was pared by 4 bases and J by 0 bases, with 6 bases between. The CDR3 consists of 14 residues. CDR1 is LGHDT and CDR2 is YNNKEL in the germline V gene (reference sequence). CDR3 DNA: TGTGCCAGCAGCCGCGGCACGAACACCGGGGAGCTGTTTTTT. The encoded protein is CASSRGTNTGELFF. The full variable domain, with the rest looked up from reference TRBV3-1 and TRBJ2-2, is DTAVSQTPKYLVTQMGNDKSIKCEQNLGHDTMYWYKQDSKKFLKIMFSYNNKELIINETVPNRFSPKSPDKAHLNLHINSLELGDSAVYFCASSRGTNTGELFFGEGSRLTVL.

The CDR3 sequence: CAAQTGGAGAEAFF. As DNA, the CDR3 is TGTGCCGCCCAGACAGGGGGCGCGGGCGCTGAAGCTTTCTTT. This chain uses TRBV10-3 with TRBJ1-1, with 10 bases lining up with TRBD1. CDR1 and CDR2 from the germline V gene are ENHRY and SYGVKD. This CDR3 is 14 amino acids long. Trimming at V came to 11 bases and at J to 6 bases, leaving 12 bases not matched to a gene.

This clonotype was seen a few times. This chain links TRBV4-1 with TRBJ2-3; D unclear. Germline V gene sequence: CDR1 MGHRA, CDR2 YSYEKL. This CDR3 is built from 16 residues. V lost 6 bases to trimming and J lost 2 bases, with 18 bases between them. The CDR3 DNA reads as TGCGCCAGCAGTTCCCGCGCCTGGGGAAACACAGATACGCAGTATTTT. Its protein is CASSSRAWGNTDTQYF.

The table lists this clonotype with a few counts. CDR3 amino acids: CASSSGTSGGSYNEQFF. CDR3 sequence (DNA): TGTGCCAGCAGCTCCGGGACTAGCGGGGGTTCCTACAATGAGCAGTTCTTC. This chain connects TRBV7-3 to TRBJ2-1; 14 nucleotides line up with TRBD2. This CDR3 comprises 17 residues. CDR1 and CDR2 (germline): SGHTA, FQGTGA. Trimming removed 4 bases from V and 1 base from J; junction bases left unmatched: 3.

V gene TRBV5-1 combines with J gene TRBJ2-5, with 12 bases matching TRBD1. J was trimmed by 5 bases and V by 4 bases; bases with no gene match: 9. Germline CDR1 SGHRS, CDR2 YFSETQ. The CDR3 is 16 amino acids. The DNA of the CDR3 is TGCGCCAGCAGCAAAGGGACAGGGGGCATGTCGGAGACCCAGTACTTC. It specifies CASSKGTGGMSETQYF.

The V call is TRBV7-2, the J call TRBJ2-1; the D is unclear. Trimming left V 1 base short and J 4 bases short, with 11 bases between. The CDR3 spans 15 residues. Looked up from germline, CDR1 is SGHTA and CDR2 is FQGNSA. CDR3 protein: CASSLDSPKYNEQFF. The CDR3, as DNA: TGTGCCAGCAGCTTAGATTCCCCTAAATACAATGAGCAGTTCTTC.

The V call is TRBV20-1, the J call TRBJ2-7; 7 nucleotides match TRBD2. The V and J ends lost 3 bases and 3 bases, in that order; junction bases with no gene match: 5. CDR1 and CDR2 from the germline V gene are DFQATT and SNEGSKA (reference sequence). The CDR3 contains 13 residues. CDR3 protein: CSARTAGFYEQYF. The CDR3, as DNA: TGCAGTGCTAGGACAGCGGGATTCTACGAGCAGTACTTC.

The V and J genes are TRBV10-3 and TRBJ2-7; 7 bases align to TRBD1. From germline, CDR1 is ENHRY and CDR2 SYGVKD. V lost 3 bases, J lost 0 bases, and 5 bases stayed unmatched. There are 15 residues in the CDR3. CDR3 in DNA: TGTGCCATCAGTGACACGGGACAGAGCTCCTACGAGCAGTACTTC. This encodes CAISDTGQSSYEQYF.

The V and J genes are TRBV20-1 and TRBJ2-7, with 9 bases aligning to TRBD2. This CDR3 spans 16 amino acids. Germline trimming cut 0 bases from V and 5 bases from J; bases unmatched to any gene: 11. Germline assignment: CDR1 DFQATT and CDR2 SNEGSKA (reference sequence). The CDR3 spells CSARDWAGGPPNEQYF. In DNA form, the CDR3 reads TGCAGTGCTAGAGATTGGGCGGGAGGGCCCCCCAACGAGCAGTACTTC.

This clonotype was seen a handful of times. The CDR3 DNA sequence: TGTGCCAGCAGATCCCCCTTGGGGAGGGGGCAAGACTATGGCTACACCTTC. Translating gives CASRSPLGRGQDYGYTF. The V and J genes are TRBV6-6 and TRBJ1-2; TRBD1 matches 7 bases. Germline loops: CDR1 MNHNY, CDR2 SVGAGI (reference sequence). This CDR3 is built from 17 residues. V was pared by 6 bases and J by 3 bases, with 16 bases of the junction left unmatched.

This clonotype was observed a handful of times. The chain links TRBV7-9 to TRBJ2-3; D unclear. Germline CDR1 and CDR2: SEHNR and FQNEAQ (reference sequence). Trimming stripped 2 bases from V and 2 bases from J, with 11 bases between. There are 15 residues in the CDR3. CDR3: CASSLIDPATDTQYF. CDR3 coding DNA: TGTGCCAGCAGCTTAATCGATCCCGCCACAGATACGCAGTATTTT.

This chain connects TRBV25-1 to TRBJ2-1, with 14 bases lining up with TRBD2. This CDR3 is built from 16 residues. CDR1 MGHDK and CDR2 SYGVNS come from the germline V gene. The V and J ends lost 3 bases and 9 bases, in that order; junction bases with no gene match: 7. The CDR3 sequence is CASSETSGRARVEQFF. The CDR3, as DNA: TGTGCCAGCAGTGAGACTAGCGGGAGGGCCAGGGTTGAGCAGTTCTTC.

The CDR3 DNA sequence: TGTGCCACCAGTGATTCCCTAGCTACCGCCTACAATGAGCAGTTCTTC. Protein sequence: CATSDSLATAYNEQFF. This rearrangement joins TRBV24-1 to TRBJ2-1; TRBD2 might be the D (5 bases). Germline lookup yields CDR1 KGHDR and CDR2 SFDVKD. Trimming cost V 2 bases and J 2 bases, with 12 bases left between them. The CDR3 has 16 amino acids.